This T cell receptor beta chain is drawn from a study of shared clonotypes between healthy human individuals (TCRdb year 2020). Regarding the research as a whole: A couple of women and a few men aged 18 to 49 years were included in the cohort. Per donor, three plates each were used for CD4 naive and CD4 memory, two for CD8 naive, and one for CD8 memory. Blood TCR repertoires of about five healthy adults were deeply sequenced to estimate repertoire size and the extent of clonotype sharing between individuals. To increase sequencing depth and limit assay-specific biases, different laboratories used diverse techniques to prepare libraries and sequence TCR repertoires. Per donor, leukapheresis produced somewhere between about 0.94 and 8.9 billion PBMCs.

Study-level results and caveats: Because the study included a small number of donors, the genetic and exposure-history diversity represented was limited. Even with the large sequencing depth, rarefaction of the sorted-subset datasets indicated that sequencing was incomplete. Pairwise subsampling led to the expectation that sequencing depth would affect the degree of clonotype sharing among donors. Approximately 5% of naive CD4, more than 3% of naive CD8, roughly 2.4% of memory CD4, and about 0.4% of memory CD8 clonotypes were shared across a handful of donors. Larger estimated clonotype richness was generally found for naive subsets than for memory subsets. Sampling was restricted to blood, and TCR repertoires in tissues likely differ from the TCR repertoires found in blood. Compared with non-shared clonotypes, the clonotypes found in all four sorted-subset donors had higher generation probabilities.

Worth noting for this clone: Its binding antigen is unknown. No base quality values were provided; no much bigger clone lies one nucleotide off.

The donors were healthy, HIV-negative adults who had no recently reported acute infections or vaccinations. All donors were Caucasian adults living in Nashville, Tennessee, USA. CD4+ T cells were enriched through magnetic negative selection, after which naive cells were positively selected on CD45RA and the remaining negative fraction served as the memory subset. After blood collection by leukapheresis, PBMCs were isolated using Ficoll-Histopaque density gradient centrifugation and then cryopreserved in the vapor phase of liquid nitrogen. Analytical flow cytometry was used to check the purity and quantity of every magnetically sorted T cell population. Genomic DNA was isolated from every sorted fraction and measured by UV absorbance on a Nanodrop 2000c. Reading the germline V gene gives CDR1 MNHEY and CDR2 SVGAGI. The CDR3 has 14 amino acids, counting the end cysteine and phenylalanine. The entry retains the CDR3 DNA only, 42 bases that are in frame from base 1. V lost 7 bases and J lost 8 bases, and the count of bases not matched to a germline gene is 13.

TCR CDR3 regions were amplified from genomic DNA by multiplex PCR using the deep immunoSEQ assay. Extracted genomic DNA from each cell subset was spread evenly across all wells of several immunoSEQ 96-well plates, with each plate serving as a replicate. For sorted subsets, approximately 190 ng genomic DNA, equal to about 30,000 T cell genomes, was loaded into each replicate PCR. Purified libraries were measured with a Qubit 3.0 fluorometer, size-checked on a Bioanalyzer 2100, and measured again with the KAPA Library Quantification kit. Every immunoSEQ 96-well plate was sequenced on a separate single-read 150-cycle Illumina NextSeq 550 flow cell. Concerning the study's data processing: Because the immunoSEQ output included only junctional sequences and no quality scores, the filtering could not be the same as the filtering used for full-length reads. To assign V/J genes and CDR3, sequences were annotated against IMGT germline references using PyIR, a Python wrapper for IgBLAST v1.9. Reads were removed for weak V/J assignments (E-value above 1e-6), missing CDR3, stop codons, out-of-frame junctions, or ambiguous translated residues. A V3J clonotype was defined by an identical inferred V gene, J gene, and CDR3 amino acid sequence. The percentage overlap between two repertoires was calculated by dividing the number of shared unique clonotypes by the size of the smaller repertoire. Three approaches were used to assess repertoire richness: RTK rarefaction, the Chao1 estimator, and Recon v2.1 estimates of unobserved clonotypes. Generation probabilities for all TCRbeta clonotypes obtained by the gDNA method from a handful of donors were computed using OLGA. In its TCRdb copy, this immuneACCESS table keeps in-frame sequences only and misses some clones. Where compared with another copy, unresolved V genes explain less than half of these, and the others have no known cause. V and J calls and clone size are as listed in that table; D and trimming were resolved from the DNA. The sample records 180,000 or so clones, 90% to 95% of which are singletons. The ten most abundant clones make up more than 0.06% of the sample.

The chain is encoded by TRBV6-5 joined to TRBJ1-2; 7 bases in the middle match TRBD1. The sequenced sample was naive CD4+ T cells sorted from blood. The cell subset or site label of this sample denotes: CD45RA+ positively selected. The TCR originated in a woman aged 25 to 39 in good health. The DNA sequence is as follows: TGTGCCAGCACCCCGACAGGGAGTCGTTTCGGCTACACCTTC. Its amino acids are CASTPTGSRFGYTF.